The present T cell receptor (beta chain) was sequenced within a study of blood T cell repertoires in COVID-19. Germline CDR1 and CDR2: KGHDR and SFDVKD. This CDR3 is 17 amino acids long. V lost 3 bases and J lost 4, with 21 bases in between. Across 20 to 25 US areas, participants ranged in age from roughly 18 to 95 years. Measured with immunoSEQ multiplex PCR; TCRdb has only the in-frame clones, and not every one. The sample contains more than 200,000 clones, 80% to 90% of which appear only once. This receptor was obtained from a man aged 40-50 years who had recovered from COVID-19. The chain carries TRBV24-1 and TRBJ2-7; tentative D call: TRBD1 (6 bases). What was sequenced was PBMCs or T cells enriched from blood (not recorded which). This CDR3 reads CATSDPQDSPINYEQYF. As DNA, the CDR3 is TGTGCCACCAGTGATCCACAGGACAGCCCTATAAATTACGAGCAGTACTTC.